This TCR beta chain was documented in a study of a mutant IDH1 vaccine in newly diagnosed glioma. About the research overall: The start of vaccination came 4-6 weeks after radiotherapy alone, or with temozolomide cycles.

On this clone: Antigen specificity is unknown.

V was trimmed by 4 bases and J by 0 bases, leaving 12 bases between them. The CDR3 is 15 residues long. CDR1 KGHSH and CDR2 LQKENI come from the germline V gene. Sequencing used immunoSEQ multiplex PCR; TCRdb keeps in-frame clones, though not all of them. There are tens of thousands of clones in the sample; more than 80% occur only once, and about 1.6% lies in the top ten. This sample's time point: week 35, safety follow-up. Topical imiquimod was applied with each vaccine dose, which held 300 ug of mutant IDH1 20-mer peptide. The sequenced sample was PBMCs, obtained from a glioma patient whose treatment included an IDH1 peptide vaccine. This sequence originates from a man in his forties or fifties with glioma. The V gene is TRBV18, the J gene TRBJ1-2; D is uncertain. The CDR3 protein is CASSRMDLSNYGYTF. The CDR3 nucleotides are TGTGCCAGCTCACGAATGGACCTATCTAACTATGGCTACACCTTC.